The 9 T cell receptor beta chains below come from one sample, sequenced in a study of blood T cell repertoires in COVID-19. Generated by immunoSEQ multiplex PCR, the TCRdb table keeps only in-frame clones and is missing some. The data show 250,000 or so clones, with around four fifths seen just once and 4.2% held by the top ten. Sequences were obtained from peripheral blood. The receptors shown here come from a man aged 60 to 69 with acute or convalescent COVID-19.

The CDR3 loop reads CASSLGRGETQYF. The CDR3 DNA reads TGCGCCAGCAGCTTGGGTAGGGGGGAGACCCAGTACTTC. J is TRBJ2-5 and V is TRBV5-1, with D perhaps matching TRBD1 (6 bases). V was trimmed by 0 bases and J by 5 bases, leaving 8 bases between them. The CDR3 extends over 13 amino acids. Per the germline V gene, CDR1 is SGHRS and CDR2 is YFSETQ.

This chain joins TRBV28 and TRBJ2-1; TRBD2 matches at 8 bases. There are 13 residues in the CDR3. J gave up 9 bases and V 3 bases, and 4 bases lay outside the gene matches. Germline values: CDR1 MDHEN, CDR2 SYDVKM. CDR3 nucleotides: TGTGCCAGCAGTTTCGGAGCGGGAGTTGAGCAGTTCTTC. Its protein is CASSFGAGVEQFF.

This chain connects TRBV28 to TRBJ1-1; D is perhaps TRBD1 (6 bases). The CDR3 contains 15 residues. Germline V CDR1 and CDR2: MDHEN, SYDVKM. V was trimmed by 4 bases and J by 1 base, leaving 13 bases between them. This CDR3 reads CASSSPGAGNTEAFF. The CDR3 DNA sequence: TGTGCCAGCAGTTCGCCAGGGGCTGGGAACACTGAAGCTTTCTTT.

This chain links TRBV6-2 or TRBV6-3 with TRBJ2-7; 9 bases fit TRBD1. Germline loops: CDR1 MNHEY, CDR2 SVGEGT. V shed 5 bases and J 3 bases; nucleotides not matched to a gene: 8. The CDR3 is made up of 15 amino acids. For the CDR3, the DNA is TGTGCCAGCAGTACCAGGGACAGGGATCTCTACGAGCAGTACTTC. Its translation: CASSTRDRDLYEQYF.

In this sample, this clone turned up once. The chain is built from TRBV7-2 and TRBJ2-7; 7 positions match TRBD1. Germline CDR1 reads SGHTA; CDR2 reads FQGNSA. J was trimmed by 5 bases and V by 5 bases; bases with no gene match: 3. The CDR3 totals 12 residues. CDR3 DNA sequence: TGTGCCAGCAGCCAGACAGGGAACGAGCAGTACTTC. Protein sequence: CASSQTGNEQYF. The whole variable domain, filled in from reference TRBV7-2 and TRBJ2-7, reads GAGVSQSPSNKVTEKGKDVELRCDPISGHTALYWYRQSLGQGLEFLIYFQGNSAPDKSGLPSDRFSAERTGGSVSTLTIQRTQQEDSAVYLCASSQTGNEQYFGPGTRLTVT.

The chain links TRBV14 to TRBJ2-2, with 8 positions matching TRBD1. The CDR3 sequence is 16 residues long. The V segment lost 4 bases and the J segment 7 bases; nucleotides outside the gene matches: 11. The germline gives CDR1 SGHDN, CDR2 FVKESK. CDR3: CASSPPGQELYGELFF. As DNA, the CDR3 is TGTGCCAGCAGCCCTCCGGGACAGGAGCTTTACGGGGAGCTGTTTTTT.

The V and J genes are TRBV19 and TRBJ1-6; weak D call: TRBD1 (6 bases). From germline, CDR1 is LNHDA and CDR2 SQIVND (reference sequence). The CDR3 is 13 residues long. V lost 5 bases, J lost 10 bases, and 12 bases lay in between. CDR3: CASSWGGESPLHF. The CDR3 nucleotides read TGTGCCAGTAGTTGGGGGGGCGAATCACCCCTCCACTTT. The entire variable domain, with the rest obtained from reference TRBV19 and TRBJ1-6, is as follows: DGGITQSPKYLFRKEGQNVTLSCEQNLNHDAMYWYRQDPGQGLRLIYYSQIVNDFQKGDIAEGYSVSREKKESFPLTVTSAQKNPTAFYLCASSWGGESPLHFGNGTRLTVT.

For this clone: The sample holds other DNA sequences that translate to the same CDR3. V and J are TRBV6-5 and TRBJ1-2, with D possibly matching TRBD1 (5 bases). V lost 5 bases, J lost 4 bases, and 5 bases lay in between. The CDR3 covers 11 residues. The germline gives CDR1 MNHEY, CDR2 SVGAGI. The CDR3 protein is CASSQGYGYTF. In nucleotides, the CDR3 is TGTGCCAGCAGTCAGGGCTATGGCTACACCTTC.

The rearrangement joins TRBV15 to TRBJ2-2; 7 bases agree with TRBD2. V was pared by 0 bases and J by 5 bases, with 3 bases of the junction left unmatched. Germline CDR1 and CDR2: LNHNV and YYDKDF (reference sequence). The CDR3 consists of 15 residues. The CDR3 DNA sequence: TGTGCCACCAGCAGAGATCGGGGGGTTACCGGGGAGCTGTTTTTT. It codes for CATSRDRGVTGELFF.